Listed here is a single T cell receptor beta chain. Its specificity is unknown. Germline values: CDR1 MNHEY, CDR2 SVGAGI. Between the trimmed V and J ends, which lost 2 bases and 7 bases, there was a span of 9 bases. CDR3 length: 13 amino acids. Control samples were healthy donors' buffy coats. This specimen belongs to a study of STAT5B mutations in CD4+ large granular lymphocyte leukemia. Study-level background: Among healthy controls, a particular HLA allele went with more CDR3 'QG' motifs.

The assay was run at survey level. Repertoires were generated with immunoSEQ multiplex PCR, while TCRdb's copy carries only in-frame clones and drops some. The data show under 50,000 clones, about 86% seen once. Whole-study results and caveats: TRBV06-family usage was enriched in top patient clones (8/27) versus controls (2/35).

The sequenced sample consisted of CD4+ T cells from blood buffy coats. The receptor was derived from a human donor in good health. This chain links TRBV6-5 with TRBJ1-5; D ambiguous. The CDR3 nucleotides read TGTGCCAGCAGTTACGGGAGGAGACAGCCCCAGCATTTT. It encodes CASSYGRRQPQHF.